This paragraph reports one TCR beta chain. Clones were sequenced by immunoSEQ multiplex PCR, and TCRdb holds only the in-frame ones, with some missing. The sample carries approximately 82,000 clones, approximately 80% recorded once. This entry belongs to a study of radiotherapy plus CTLA-4 blockade in lung cancer. There are 14 residues in the CDR3. Germline V gene data show CDR1 as MNHEY and CDR2 as SVGAGI. The ends were cut back, 2 bases at V and 0 bases at J, with 5 bases in the middle. The sequence was collected from a human donor with non-small cell lung cancer that progressed on radiotherapy plus ipilimumab. The chain is built from TRBV6-5 and TRBJ1-3; D is ambiguous. This specimen was peripheral blood, taken from a patient treated with radiotherapy plus ipilimumab. DNA for the CDR3: TGTGCCAGCAGTTACAGCCCCTCTGGAAACACCATATATTTT. It encodes CASSYSPSGNTIYF.